The source of this TCR beta chain is a study of cytomegalovirus exposure and HLA in healthy donors. The PCR employed 60 Vbeta primers together with 13 Jbeta primers. Using immunoSEQ multiplex PCR, the repertoire was profiled, and TCRdb retains in-frame clones only, with some absent. The sample shows 200,000 to 250,000 clones, about 81% of them seen only once. CDR3 size: 15 residues. The germline CDR1 and CDR2 sequences are LNHDA and SQIVND (reference sequence). V gave up 2 bases and J gave up 7 bases, with 15 bases separating them. In this sample, this clone turned up once. The receptor was isolated from a woman in her sixties in good health and CMV-seropositive. The chain combines TRBV19 with TRBJ1-5; D is uncertain. The sequencing input was PBMCs. The CDR3 sequence: CASSIKVGYNQPQHF. The DNA for the CDR3 is TGTGCCAGTAGTATAAAGGTCGGGTACAACCAGCCCCAGCATTTT.